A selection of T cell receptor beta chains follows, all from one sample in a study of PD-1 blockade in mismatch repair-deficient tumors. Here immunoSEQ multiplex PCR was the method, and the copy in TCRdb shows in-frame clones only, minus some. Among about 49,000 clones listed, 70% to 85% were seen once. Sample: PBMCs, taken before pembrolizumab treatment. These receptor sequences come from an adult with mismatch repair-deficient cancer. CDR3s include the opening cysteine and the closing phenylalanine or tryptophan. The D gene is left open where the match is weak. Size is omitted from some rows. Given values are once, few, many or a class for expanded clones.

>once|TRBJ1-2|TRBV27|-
CASSARLGVMGYTF
TGTGCCAGCAGTGCCCGGTTGGGGGTCATGGGCTACACCTTC
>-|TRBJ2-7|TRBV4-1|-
CASSQGGSEQYF
TGCGCCAGCAGCCAAGGGGGGAGCGAGCAGTACTTC
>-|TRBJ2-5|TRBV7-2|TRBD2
CASSLNPSGQETQYF
TGTGCCAGCAGCTTAAACCCTAGCGGGCAAGAGACCCAGTACTTC
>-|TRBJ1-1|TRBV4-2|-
CASSQVGGIRGAFF
TGTGCCAGCAGCCAAGTAGGCGGAATTCGAGGGGCTTTCTTT
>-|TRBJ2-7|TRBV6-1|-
CASSEVIRYEQYF
TGTGCCAGCAGTGAAGTGATCAGATACGAGCAGTACTTC
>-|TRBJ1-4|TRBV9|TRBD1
CASSVGQGDGKLFF
TGTGCCAGCAGCGTAGGACAGGGGGACGGAAAACTGTTTTTT
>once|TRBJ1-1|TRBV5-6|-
CASSPRGLNTEAFF
TGTGCCAGCAGCCCGAGGGGGTTGAACACTGAAGCTTTCTTT
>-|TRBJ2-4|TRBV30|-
CAWSSFKKNIQYF
TGTGCCTGGAGCTCCTTCAAAAAAAACATTCAGTACTTC
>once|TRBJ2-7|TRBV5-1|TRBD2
CASSSLLAGTYEQYF
TGTGCCAGCAGCTCCCTACTAGCGGGGACCTACGAGCAGTACTTC
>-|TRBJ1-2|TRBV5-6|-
CASSDTGKGYGYTF
TGTGCCAGCAGTGATACAGGGAAAGGCTATGGCTACACCTTC
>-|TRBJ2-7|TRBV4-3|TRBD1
CASSHRTGGTYEQYF
TGCGCCAGCAGCCACAGGACAGGGGGCACCTACGAGCAGTACTTC
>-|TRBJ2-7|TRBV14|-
CASSQDLARLYEQYF
TGTGCCAGCAGCCAAGATTTGGCTCGCCTCTACGAGCAGTACTTC
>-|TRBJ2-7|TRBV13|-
CASRETKGGMYEQYF
TGTGCCAGCAGAGAAACTAAGGGGGGGATGTACGAGCAGTACTTC
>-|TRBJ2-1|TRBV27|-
CAKWGSTRDNEQFF
TGTGCCAAATGGGGGAGTACAAGGGACAATGAGCAGTTCTTC
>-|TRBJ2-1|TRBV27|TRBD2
CASQAGGFLTSGSYEQFF
TGTGCCAGCCAGGCAGGGGGCTTCTTGACTAGCGGGAGTTATGAGCAGTTCTTC
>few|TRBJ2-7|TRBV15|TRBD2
CATSRALAGSYEQYF
TGTGCCACCAGCAGAGCCCTAGCGGGGTCCTACGAGCAGTACTTC
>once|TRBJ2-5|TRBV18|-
CASSKDSQETQYF
TGTGCCAGCTCAAAGGACTCCCAAGAGACCCAGTACTTC
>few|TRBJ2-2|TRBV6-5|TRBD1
CASSYGQGGGTGELFF
TGTGCCAGCAGTTACGGACAGGGCGGAGGCACCGGGGAGCTGTTTTTT
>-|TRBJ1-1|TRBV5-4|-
CASSRSNVDTEAFF
TGTGCCAGCAGCCGCAGTAACGTGGACACTGAAGCTTTCTTT
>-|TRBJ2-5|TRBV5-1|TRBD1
CASSLDRGKTQYF
TGCGCCAGCAGCTTGGACAGGGGAAAGACCCAGTACTTC
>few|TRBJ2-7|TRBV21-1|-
CASSPDPGGVYEQYF
TGTGCCAGCAGCCCGGATCCGGGAGGGGTCTACGAGCAGTACTTC
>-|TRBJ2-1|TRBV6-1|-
CASSEQWRDEQFF
TGTGCCAGCAGTGAACAATGGAGGGATGAGCAGTTCTTC
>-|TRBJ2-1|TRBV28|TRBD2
CASSLYLGASGALNEQFF
TGTGCCAGCAGTCTCTACCTGGGGGCTAGCGGGGCCTTAAATGAGCAGTTCTTC
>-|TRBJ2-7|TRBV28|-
CASKGQVFYEQYF
TGTGCCAGCAAAGGACAAGTCTTCTACGAGCAGTACTTC
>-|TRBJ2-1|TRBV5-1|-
CASSLGVSGPGSYNEQFF
TGCGCCAGCAGCTTGGGAGTCTCGGGGCCAGGGTCCTACAATGAGCAGTTCTTC
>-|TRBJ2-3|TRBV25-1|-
CASTPVEGLADTQYF
TGTGCCAGCACCCCCGTGGAGGGGTTAGCAGATACGCAGTATTTT
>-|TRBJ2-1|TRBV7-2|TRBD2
CASSFEAGARFF
TGTGCCAGCAGCTTTGAAGCGGGAGCTCGATTCTTC
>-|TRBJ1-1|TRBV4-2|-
CASSQDWGHTEAFF
TGTGCCAGCAGCCAGGATTGGGGCCACACTGAAGCTTTCTTT
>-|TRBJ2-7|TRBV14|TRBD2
CASSQGTSGRRLPNF
TGTGCCAGCAGCCAAGGGACTAGCGGGAGAAGGCTGCCGAACTTC
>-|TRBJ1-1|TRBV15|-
CATSRGPSGEGVPGTEAFF
TGTGCCACCAGCAGAGGTCCATCAGGGGAGGGGGTGCCGGGCACTGAAGCTTTCTTT
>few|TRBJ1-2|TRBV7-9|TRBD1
CASSRGTEDGYTF
TGTGCCAGCAGCCGCGGGACAGAGGATGGCTACACCTTC
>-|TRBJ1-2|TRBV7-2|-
CASSPGAYYGYTF
TGTGCCAGCAGCCCGGGAGCTTACTATGGCTACACCTTC
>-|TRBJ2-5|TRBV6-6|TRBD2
CASSPGTGLAQETQYF
TGTGCCAGCAGTCCCGGAACCGGACTAGCGCAAGAGACCCAGTACTTC